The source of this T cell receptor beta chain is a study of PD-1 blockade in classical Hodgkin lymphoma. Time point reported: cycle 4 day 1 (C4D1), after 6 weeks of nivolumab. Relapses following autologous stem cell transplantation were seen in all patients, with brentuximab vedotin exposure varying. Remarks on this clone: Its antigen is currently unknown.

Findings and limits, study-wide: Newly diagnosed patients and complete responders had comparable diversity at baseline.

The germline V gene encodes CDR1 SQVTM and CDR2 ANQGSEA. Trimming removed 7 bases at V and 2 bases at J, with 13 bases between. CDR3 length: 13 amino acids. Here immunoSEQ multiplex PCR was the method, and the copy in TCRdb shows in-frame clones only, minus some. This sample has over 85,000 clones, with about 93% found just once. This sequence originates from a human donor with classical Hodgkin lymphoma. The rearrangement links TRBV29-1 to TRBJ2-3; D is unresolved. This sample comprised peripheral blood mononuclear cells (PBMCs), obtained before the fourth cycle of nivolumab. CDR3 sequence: CSAQWSATDTQYF. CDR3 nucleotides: TGCAGCGCCCAATGGTCGGCCACAGATACGCAGTATTTT.